The table lists the clone carrying this T cell receptor beta chain with many counts. As yet, its antigen is unknown. Germline V gene data show CDR1 as KGHSH and CDR2 as LQKENI. V was cut by 1 base and J by 6 bases, with 15 bases left in between. The CDR3 has 15 residues. TCRdb fed the 5' RACE reads into MiXCR, producing one record per CDR3 protein. The sample has some 120,000 distinct CDR3 sequences; 6% to 8.5% are singletons. This record belongs to a study of CD8 T cells in ankylosing spondylitis. Broader study findings: Reports say disease-linked clones showed up significantly more in matched ankylosing spondylitis synovial fluid.

The source is a male donor with ankylosing spondylitis or in good health (not recorded which). The sample was blood, either unsorted or a sorted T cell fraction (not recorded which). The gene calls are TRBV18 and TRBJ1-1; D may be TRBD1 (5 bases). The CDR3 region is CASSPLRGMSAEAFF. CDR3 nucleotide sequence: TGTGCCAGCTCACCACTCCGGGGGATGAGCGCTGAAGCTTTCTTT. Full variable domain (remainder filled in from reference TRBV18 and TRBJ1-1): NAGVMQNPRHLVRRRGQEARLRCSPMKGHSHVYWYRQLPEEGLKFMVYLQKENIIDESGMPKERFSAEFPKEGPSILRIQQVVRGDSAAYFCASSPLRGMSAEAFFGQGTRLTVV.